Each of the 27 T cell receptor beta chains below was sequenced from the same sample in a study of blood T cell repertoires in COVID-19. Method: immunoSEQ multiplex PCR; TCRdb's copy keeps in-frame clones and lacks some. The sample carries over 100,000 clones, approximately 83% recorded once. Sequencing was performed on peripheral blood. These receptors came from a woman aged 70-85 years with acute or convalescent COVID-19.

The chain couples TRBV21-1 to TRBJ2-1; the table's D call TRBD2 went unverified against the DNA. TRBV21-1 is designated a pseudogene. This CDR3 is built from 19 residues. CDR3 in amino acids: CASSKVNGTSGGNDNEQFF. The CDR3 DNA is TGTGCCAGCAGCAAAGTAAACGGGACTAGCGGGGGGAACGACAATGAGCAGTTCTTC.

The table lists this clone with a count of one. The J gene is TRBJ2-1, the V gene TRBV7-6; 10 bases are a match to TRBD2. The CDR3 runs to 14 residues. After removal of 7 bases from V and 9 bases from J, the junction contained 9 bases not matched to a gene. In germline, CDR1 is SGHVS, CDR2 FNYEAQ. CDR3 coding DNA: TGTGCCAGCACCTGGGGTAGCGGGGGGCTTGAGCAGTTCTTC. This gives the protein CASTWGSGGLEQFF.

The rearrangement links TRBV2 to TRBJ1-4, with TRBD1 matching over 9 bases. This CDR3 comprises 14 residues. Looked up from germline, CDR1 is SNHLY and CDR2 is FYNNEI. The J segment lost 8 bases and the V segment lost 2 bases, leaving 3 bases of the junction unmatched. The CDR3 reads CASSEYRGHEKLFF. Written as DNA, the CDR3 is TGTGCCAGCAGTGAATACAGGGGGCACGAAAAACTGTTTTTT. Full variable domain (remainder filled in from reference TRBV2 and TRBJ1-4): EPEVTQTPSHQVTQMGQEVILRCVPISNHLYFYWYRQILGQKVEFLVSFYNNEISEKSEIFDDQFSVERPDGSNFTLKIRSTKLEDSAMYFCASSEYRGHEKLFFGSGTQLSVL.

The CDR3, as DNA: TGTGCCAGCAGTATTAGACTAGCGGGGGAGGCAGATACGCAGTATTTT. It specifies CASSIRLAGEADTQYF. J is TRBJ2-3 and V is TRBV5-6; TRBD2 aligns across 12 bases. Germline V gene sequence: CDR1 SGHDT, CDR2 YYEEEE. This CDR3 is built from 16 residues. Losses at the gene ends were 5 bases for V and 4 bases for J; bases not matched to a gene: 8.

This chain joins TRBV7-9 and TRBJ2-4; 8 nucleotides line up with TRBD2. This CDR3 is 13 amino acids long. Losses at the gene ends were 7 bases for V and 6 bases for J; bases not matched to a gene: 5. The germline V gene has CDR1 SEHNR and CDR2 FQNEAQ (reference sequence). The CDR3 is CASNPAGGNIQYF. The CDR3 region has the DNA TGTGCCAGCAATCCGGCGGGGGGAAACATTCAGTACTTC.

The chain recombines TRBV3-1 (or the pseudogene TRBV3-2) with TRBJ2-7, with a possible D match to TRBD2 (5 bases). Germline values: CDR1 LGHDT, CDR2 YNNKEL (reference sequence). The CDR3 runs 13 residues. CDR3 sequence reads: CASARGGNYEQYF. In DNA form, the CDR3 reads TGTGCGAGTGCACGCGGAGGAAATTACGAGCAGTACTTC.

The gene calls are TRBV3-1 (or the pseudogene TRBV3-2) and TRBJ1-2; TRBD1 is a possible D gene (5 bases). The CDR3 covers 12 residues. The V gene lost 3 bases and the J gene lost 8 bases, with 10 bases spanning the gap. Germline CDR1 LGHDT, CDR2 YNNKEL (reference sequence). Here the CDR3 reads CASSQQGGGYTF. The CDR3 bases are TGTGCCAGCAGCCAGCAGGGAGGCGGCTACACCTTC.

CDR3 in amino acids: CASSLDRGTDTQYF. CDR3 bases: TGTGCCAGCAGCTTGGACAGGGGCACAGATACGCAGTATTTT. The gene calls are TRBV7-3 and TRBJ2-3, with 8 bases that match TRBD1. Germline trimming cut 3 bases from V and 1 base from J; bases unmatched to any gene: 0. The CDR3 is 14 residues long. Germline V gene data show CDR1 as SGHTA and CDR2 as FQGTGA.

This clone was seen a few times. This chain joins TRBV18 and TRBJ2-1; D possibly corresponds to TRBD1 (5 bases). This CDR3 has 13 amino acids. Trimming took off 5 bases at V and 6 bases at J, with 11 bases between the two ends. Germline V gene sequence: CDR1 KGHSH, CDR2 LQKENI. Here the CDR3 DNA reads TGTGCCAGCTCATCCGGACATTTCAATGAGCAGTTCTTC. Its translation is CASSSGHFNEQFF.

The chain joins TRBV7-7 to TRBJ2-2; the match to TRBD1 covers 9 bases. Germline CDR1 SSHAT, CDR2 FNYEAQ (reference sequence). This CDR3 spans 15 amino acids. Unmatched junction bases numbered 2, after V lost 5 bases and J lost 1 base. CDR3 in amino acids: CASSRGQGNTGELFF. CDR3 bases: TGTGCCAGCAGCCGGGGACAGGGGAACACCGGGGAGCTGTTTTTT.

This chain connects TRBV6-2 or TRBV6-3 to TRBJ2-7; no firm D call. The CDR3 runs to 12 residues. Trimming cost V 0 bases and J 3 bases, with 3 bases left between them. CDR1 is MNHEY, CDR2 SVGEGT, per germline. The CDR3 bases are TGTGCCAGCAGTTACTCGAGCTACGAGCAGTACTTC. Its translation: CASSYSSYEQYF.

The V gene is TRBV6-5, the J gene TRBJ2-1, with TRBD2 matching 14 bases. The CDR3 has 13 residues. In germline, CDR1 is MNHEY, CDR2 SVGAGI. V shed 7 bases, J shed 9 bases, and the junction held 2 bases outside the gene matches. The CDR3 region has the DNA TGTGCCAGCAACGGACTAGCGGGAGGTGAGCAGTTCTTC. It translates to CASNGLAGGEQFF.

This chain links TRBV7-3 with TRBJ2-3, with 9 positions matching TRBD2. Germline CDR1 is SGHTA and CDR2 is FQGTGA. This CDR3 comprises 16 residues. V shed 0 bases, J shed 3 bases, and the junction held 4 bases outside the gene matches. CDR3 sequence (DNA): TGTGCCAGCAGCTTAACGGCGGGAGGGAGGACAGATACGCAGTATTTT. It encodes CASSLTAGGRTDTQYF.

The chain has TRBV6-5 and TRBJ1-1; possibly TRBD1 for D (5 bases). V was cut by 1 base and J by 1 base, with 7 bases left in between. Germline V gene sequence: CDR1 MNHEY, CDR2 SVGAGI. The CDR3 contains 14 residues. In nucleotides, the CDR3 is TGTGCCAGCAGTTACTGGACACAGAACACTGAAGCTTTCTTT. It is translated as CASSYWTQNTEAFF.

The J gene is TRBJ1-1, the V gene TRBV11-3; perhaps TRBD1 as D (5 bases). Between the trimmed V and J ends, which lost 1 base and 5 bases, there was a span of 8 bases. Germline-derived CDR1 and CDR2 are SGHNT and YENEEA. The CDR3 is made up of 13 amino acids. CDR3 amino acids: CASSLGEGTEAFF. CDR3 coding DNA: TGTGCCAGCAGCTTAGGGGAGGGGACTGAAGCTTTCTTT.

The CDR3 protein is CASSLDGSGYEQYF. The CDR3 bases are TGCGCCAGCAGCTTGGACGGGAGTGGATACGAGCAGTACTTC. V gene TRBV5-1 combines with J gene TRBJ2-7; weak D call: TRBD2 (6 bases). The germline V gene encodes CDR1 SGHRS and CDR2 YFSETQ. This CDR3 spans 14 amino acids. Trimming stripped 0 bases from V and 4 bases from J, with 11 bases between.

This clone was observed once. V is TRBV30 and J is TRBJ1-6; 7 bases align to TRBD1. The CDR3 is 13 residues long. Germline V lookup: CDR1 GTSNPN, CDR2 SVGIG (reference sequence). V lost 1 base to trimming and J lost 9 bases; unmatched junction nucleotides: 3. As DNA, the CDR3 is TGTGCCTGGAGTGGACAGGGAAGTTCACCCCTCCACTTT. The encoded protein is CAWSGQGSSPLHF.

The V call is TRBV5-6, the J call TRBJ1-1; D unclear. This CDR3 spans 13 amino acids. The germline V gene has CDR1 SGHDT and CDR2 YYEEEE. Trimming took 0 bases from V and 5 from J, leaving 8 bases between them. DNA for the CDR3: TGTGCCAGCAGCTTGGTCGCGGGGACTGAAGCTTTCTTT. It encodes CASSLVAGTEAFF.

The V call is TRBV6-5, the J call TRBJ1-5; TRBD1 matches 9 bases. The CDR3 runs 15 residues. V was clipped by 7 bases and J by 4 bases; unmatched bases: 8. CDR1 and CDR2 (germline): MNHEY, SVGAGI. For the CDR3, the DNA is TGTGCCAGCAACTGGGACAGGGCCGCAAATCAGCCCCAGCATTTT. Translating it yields CASNWDRAANQPQHF.

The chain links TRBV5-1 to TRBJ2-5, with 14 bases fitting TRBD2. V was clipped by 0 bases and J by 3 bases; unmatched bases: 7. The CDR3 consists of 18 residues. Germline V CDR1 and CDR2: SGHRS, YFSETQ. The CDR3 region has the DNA TGCGCCAGCAGCTTGGGGACTAGCGGGAGGAGTATGGAAGAGACCCAGTACTTC. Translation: CASSLGTSGRSMEETQYF.

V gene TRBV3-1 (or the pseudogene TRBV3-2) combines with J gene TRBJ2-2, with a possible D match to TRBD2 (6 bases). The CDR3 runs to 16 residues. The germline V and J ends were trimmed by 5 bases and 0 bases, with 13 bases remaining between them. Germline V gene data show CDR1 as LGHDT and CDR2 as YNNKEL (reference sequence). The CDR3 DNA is TGTGCCAGCAGCTCGCCAACGGGGGCGAACACCGGGGAGCTGTTTTTT. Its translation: CASSSPTGANTGELFF.

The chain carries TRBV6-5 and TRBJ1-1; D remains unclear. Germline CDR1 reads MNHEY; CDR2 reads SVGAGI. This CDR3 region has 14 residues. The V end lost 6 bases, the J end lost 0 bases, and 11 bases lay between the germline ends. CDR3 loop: CASSQTAMNTEAFF. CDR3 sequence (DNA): TGTGCCAGCAGCCAAACAGCAATGAACACTGAAGCTTTCTTT.

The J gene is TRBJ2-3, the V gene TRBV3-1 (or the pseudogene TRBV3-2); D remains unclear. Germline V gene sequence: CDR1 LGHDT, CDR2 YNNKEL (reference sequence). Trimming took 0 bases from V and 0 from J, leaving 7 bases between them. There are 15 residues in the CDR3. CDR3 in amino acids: CASSQDLSSTDTQYF. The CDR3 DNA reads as TGTGCCAGCAGCCAAGATCTTTCTAGCACAGATACGCAGTATTTT.

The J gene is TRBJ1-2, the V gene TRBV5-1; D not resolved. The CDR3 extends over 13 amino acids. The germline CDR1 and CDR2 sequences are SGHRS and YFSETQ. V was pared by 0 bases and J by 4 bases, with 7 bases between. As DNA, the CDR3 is TGCGCCAGCAGCTTGGGGGGAGCCTATGGCTACACCTTC. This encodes CASSLGGAYGYTF. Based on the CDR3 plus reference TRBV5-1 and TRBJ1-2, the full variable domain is KAGVTQTPRYLIKTRGQQVTLSCSPISGHRSVSWYQQTPGQGLQFLFEYFSETQRNKGNFPGRFSGRQFSNSRSEMNVSTLELGDSALYLCASSLGGAYGYTFGSGTRLTVV.

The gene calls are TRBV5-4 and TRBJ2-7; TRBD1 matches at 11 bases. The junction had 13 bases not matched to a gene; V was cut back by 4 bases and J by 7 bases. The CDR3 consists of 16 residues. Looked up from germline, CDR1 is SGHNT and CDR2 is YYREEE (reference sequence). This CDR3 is CASSGRGQGAKGEQYF. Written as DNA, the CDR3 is TGTGCCAGCAGCGGCCGAGGACAGGGGGCAAAGGGAGAGCAGTACTTC.

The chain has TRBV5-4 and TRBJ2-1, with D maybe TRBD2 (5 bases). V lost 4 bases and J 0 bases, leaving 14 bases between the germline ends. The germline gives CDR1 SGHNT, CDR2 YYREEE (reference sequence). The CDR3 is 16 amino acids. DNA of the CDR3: TGTGCCAGCAGCCGAGAACGGAGGTCCTCCTACAATGAGCAGTTCTTC. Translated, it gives CASSRERRSSYNEQFF.

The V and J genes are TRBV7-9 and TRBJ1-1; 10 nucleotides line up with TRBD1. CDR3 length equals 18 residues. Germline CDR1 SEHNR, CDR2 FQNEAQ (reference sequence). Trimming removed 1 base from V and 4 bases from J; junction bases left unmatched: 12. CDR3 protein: CASSLVRDRGLGGTEAFF. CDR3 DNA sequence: TGTGCCAGCAGCTTAGTGCGAGACAGGGGGCTCGGAGGCACTGAAGCTTTCTTT.